This T cell receptor beta chain stems from a study of T-cell reconstitution after alpha-beta-depleted transplantation in children. V lost 0 bases to trimming and J lost 0 bases, with 7 bases between them. This CDR3 has 15 amino acids. CDR1 and CDR2 (germline): SGHNT, YYREEE (reference sequence). Molecular barcoding with unique molecular identifiers was used for the TCRbeta library. TCRdb re-analysed the PCR reads in MiXCR, keeping a single row per CDR3 protein. The sample lists under 250,000 distinct CDR3 sequences, approximately 7% occurring once. The V call is TRBV5-4, the J call TRBJ2-1; a possible D gene is TRBD1 (6 bases). This sequence originates from a boy aged 2 to 10 with acute lymphoblastic leukemia, due to receive a stem cell transplant. The sequenced sample was PBMCs, obtained before TCRalphabeta/CD19-depleted stem cell transplant. The CDR3 bases are TGTGCCAGCAGCTTGGTAGGGGGCTCCTACAATGAGCAGTTCTTC. It codes for CASSLVGGSYNEQFF.